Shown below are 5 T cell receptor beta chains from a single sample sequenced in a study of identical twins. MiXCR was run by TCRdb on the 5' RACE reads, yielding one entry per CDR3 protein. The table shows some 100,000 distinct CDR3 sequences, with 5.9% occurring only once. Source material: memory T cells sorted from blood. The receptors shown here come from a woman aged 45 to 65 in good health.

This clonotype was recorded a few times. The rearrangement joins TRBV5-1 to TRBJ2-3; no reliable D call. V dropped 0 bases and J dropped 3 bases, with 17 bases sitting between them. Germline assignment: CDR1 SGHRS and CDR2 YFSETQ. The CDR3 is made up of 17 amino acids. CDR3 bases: TGCGCCAGCAGCTTGGAGGGCCGACCTTTAAAGACAGATACGCAGTATTTT. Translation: CASSLEGRPLKTDTQYF.

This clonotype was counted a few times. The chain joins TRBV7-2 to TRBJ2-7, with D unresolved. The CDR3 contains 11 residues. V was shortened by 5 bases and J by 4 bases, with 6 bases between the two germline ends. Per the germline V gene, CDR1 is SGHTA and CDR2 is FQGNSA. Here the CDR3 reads CASSQQYEQYF. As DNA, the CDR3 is TGTGCCAGCAGCCAGCAATACGAGCAGTACTTC. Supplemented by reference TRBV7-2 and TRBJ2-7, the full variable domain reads GAGVSQSPSNKVTEKGKDVELRCDPISGHTALYWYRQSLGQGLEFLIYFQGNSAPDKSGLPSDRFSAERTGGSVSTLTIQRTQQEDSAVYLCASSQQYEQYFGPGTRLTVT.

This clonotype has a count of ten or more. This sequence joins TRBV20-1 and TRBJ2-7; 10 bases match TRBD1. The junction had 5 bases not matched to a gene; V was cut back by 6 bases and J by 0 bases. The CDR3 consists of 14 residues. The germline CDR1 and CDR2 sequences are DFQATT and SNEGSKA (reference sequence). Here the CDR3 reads CSAGDRGASYEQYV. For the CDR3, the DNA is TGCAGTGCGGGGGACAGGGGCGCCTCCTACGAGCAGTACGTC.

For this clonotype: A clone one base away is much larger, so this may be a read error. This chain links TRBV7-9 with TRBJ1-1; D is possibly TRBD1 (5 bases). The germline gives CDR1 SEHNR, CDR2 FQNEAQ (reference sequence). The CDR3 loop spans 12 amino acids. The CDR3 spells CASGGRSSESFF. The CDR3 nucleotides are TGTGCCAGCGGGGGACGGAGCTCTGAATCTTTCTTT. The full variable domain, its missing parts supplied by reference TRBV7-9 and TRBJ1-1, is DTGVSQNPRHKITKRGQNVTFRCDPISEHNRLYWYRQTLGQGPEFLTYFQNEAQLEKSRLLSDRFSAERPKGSFSTLEIQRTEQGDSAMYLCASGGRSSESFFGQGTRLTVV.

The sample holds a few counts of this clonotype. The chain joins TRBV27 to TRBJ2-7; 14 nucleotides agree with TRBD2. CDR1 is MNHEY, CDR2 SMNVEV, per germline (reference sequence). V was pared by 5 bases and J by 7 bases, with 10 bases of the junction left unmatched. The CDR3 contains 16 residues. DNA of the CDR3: TGTGCCAGCAGTAACTTGGGACTAGCGGGAGAGGGGGAGCAGTACTTC. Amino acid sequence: CASSNLGLAGEGEQYF.